This T cell receptor beta chain was recovered during a study of preoperative IRX-2 immunotherapy in early breast cancer. Documented treatment: preoperative locoregional IRX-2 cytokine immunotherapy. Samples came from a phase Ib trial of preoperative locoregional IRX-2 cytokine immunotherapy. Assay: immunoSEQ multiplex PCR; the TCRdb copy retains only in-frame clones and omits some. The sample lists tens of thousands of clones, around 91% seen once, with 8.5% to 10% in the top ten. The CDR3 loop spans 13 amino acids. V shed 7 bases, J shed 5 bases, and the junction held 6 bases outside the gene matches. Germline CDR1 and CDR2: LGHNT and FRNRAP.

The sample here was taken from a patient treated with IRX-2 immunotherapy. This clonotype was obtained from a human donor with breast cancer. The chain uses TRBV12-5 and TRBJ2-5, with 8 bases matching TRBD2. In DNA, the CDR3 is TGTGCTAGTGAAAGCGGGGGTGTGGAGACCCAGTACTTC. This codes for CASESGGVETQYF.